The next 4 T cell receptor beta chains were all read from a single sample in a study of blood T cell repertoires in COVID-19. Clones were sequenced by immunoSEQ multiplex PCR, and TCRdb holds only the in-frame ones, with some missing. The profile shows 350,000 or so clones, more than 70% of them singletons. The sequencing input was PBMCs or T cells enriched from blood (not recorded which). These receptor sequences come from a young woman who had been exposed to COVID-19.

Here the CDR3 reads CASSLVAGGDGCYTF. The CDR3 coding sequence is TGCGCCAGCAGCTTGGTAGCGGGGGGCGACGGATGCTACACCTTC. The rearrangement joins TRBV5-1 to TRBJ1-2; D may be TRBD1 (6 bases). Germline CDR1 reads SGHRS; CDR2 reads YFSETQ. V lost 0 bases, J lost 9 bases, and 18 bases lay in between. This CDR3 region has 15 residues.

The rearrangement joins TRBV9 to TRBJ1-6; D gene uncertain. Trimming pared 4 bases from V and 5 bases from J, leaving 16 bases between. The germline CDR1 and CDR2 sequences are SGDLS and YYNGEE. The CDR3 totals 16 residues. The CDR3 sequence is CASSRASGGNNSPLHF. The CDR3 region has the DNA TGTGCCAGCAGCCGCGCGTCGGGAGGTAATAATTCACCCCTCCACTTT.

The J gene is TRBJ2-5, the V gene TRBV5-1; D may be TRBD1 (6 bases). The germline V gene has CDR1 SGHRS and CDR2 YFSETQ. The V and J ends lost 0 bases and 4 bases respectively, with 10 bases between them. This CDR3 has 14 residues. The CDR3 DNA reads TGCGCCAGCAGCTTGGGAATGGGGGCAGAGACCCAGTACTTC. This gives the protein CASSLGMGAETQYF.

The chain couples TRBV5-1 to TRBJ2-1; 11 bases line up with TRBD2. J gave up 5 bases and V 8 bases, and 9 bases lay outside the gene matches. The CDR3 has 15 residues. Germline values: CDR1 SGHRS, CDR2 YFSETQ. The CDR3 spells CASRSGLAVNNEQFF. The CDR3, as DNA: TGCGCCAGTCGATCGGGACTAGCGGTTAACAATGAGCAGTTCTTC.